Each of the 4 T cell receptor beta chains below was sequenced from the same sample in a study of blood T cells in healthy people across ages (dated by TCRdb to between 2014 and 2017). Libraries were prepared through 5' RACE. TCRdb names Illumina HiSeq 2500 as the instrument used. A second PCR of roughly 6 to 12 cycles was run with a J-beta primer mix and a sample-barcoded 5' primer. TCRdb reprocessed the public reads (quality trimming at Q25 with fastp, clone calling with MiXCR) and kept in-frame beta chains. Rows with a matching CDR3 protein are joined into one entry that keeps the most common DNA and genes. This sample gives more than 500,000 distinct CDR3 sequences in total; roughly a quarter of them show up just once. The ten largest clones capture approximately 18% of the sample. Source material: blood. The receptors were sampled from a woman aged 70-85 years in good health.

This chain links TRBV12-3 or TRBV12-4 with TRBJ2-3; maybe TRBD1 (5 bases). Between the trimmed V and J ends, which lost 6 bases and 1 base, there was a span of 17 bases. The CDR3 consists of 16 residues. In nucleotides, the CDR3 is TGTGCCAGCAGCCCCGGTATACAGGCCGGCACAGATACGCAGTATTTT. Translation gives CASSPGIQAGTDTQYF.

The chain is built from TRBV5-1 and TRBJ2-2; D tentatively fits TRBD1 or TRBD2 (6 bases each). CDR3 size: 16 residues. Germline V gives CDR1 SGHRS, CDR2 YFSETQ. V lost 3 bases and J 4 bases, leaving 16 bases between the germline ends. The CDR3 reads CASSSSRGAGTGELFF. In DNA, the CDR3 is TGCGCCAGCAGCTCCTCTAGGGGGGCAGGCACCGGGGAGCTGTTTTTT.

V is TRBV10-3 and J is TRBJ1-2, with D unresolved. This CDR3 comprises 14 residues. Germline CDR1 is ENHRY and CDR2 is SYGVKD. V lost 0 bases to trimming and J lost 2 bases, with 7 bases between them. CDR3 coding DNA: TGTGCCATCAGTGAGTCGCAGGCCAACTATGGCTACACCTTC. This sequence encodes CAISESQANYGYTF.

The chain carries TRBV7-9 and TRBJ1-1, with D possibly matching TRBD1 (6 bases). This CDR3 has 16 residues. Trimming cost V 1 base and J 2 bases, with 14 bases left between them. CDR1 SEHNR and CDR2 FQNEAQ come from the germline V gene (reference sequence). The CDR3 coding sequence is TGTGCCAGCAGCTTAGTTGAAGGGGGTGGAAACACTGAAGCTTTCTTT. This gives the protein CASSLVEGGGNTEAFF.